The rows below give T cell receptor beta chains drawn from one sample of a study of cytomegalovirus exposure and HLA in healthy donors. Only in-frame clones appear in the TCRdb table, and some are missing; sequencing was by immunoSEQ multiplex PCR. The sample totals about 110,000 clones. Sequenced: PBMCs. These TCRs come from a middle-aged man in good health and CMV-seropositive. Both conserved end residues are part of each CDR3. Each record gives: J gene, D gene, V gene, CDR3 protein, CDR3 DNA. The D gene is left open where the match is weak.

>TRBJ2-3|NA|TRBV27
CASSTRSGLTRNTQYF
TGTGCCAGCAGTACTCGGAGCGGTCTGACCCGGAATACGCAGTATTTT
>TRBJ2-7|TRBD1|TRBV6-5
CASSYGQGAYEQYF
TGTGCCAGCAGTTACGGACAGGGGGCATACGAGCAGTACTTC
>TRBJ1-5|NA|TRBV19
CASSKWHYSNQPQHF
TGTGCCAGTAGTAAGTGGCATTATAGCAATCAGCCCCAGCATTTT
>TRBJ2-2|TRBD2|TRBV9
CASSPRGSGSGAAGELFF
TGTGCCAGCAGCCCCCGGGGTAGCGGGAGTGGGGCCGCCGGGGAGCTGTTTTTT
>TRBJ1-3|NA|TRBV28
CASSFDRGNTIYF
TGTGCCAGCAGTTTCGACAGGGGAAACACCATATATTTT
>TRBJ1-5|TRBD1|TRBV28
CASSPGGRGGQPQHF
TGTGCCAGCAGCCCAGGGGGCAGGGGTGGGCAGCCCCAGCATTTT
>TRBJ2-2|NA|TRBV15
CATSRGTTNTGELFF
TGTGCCACCAGTAGGGGGACGACGAACACCGGGGAGCTGTTTTTT
>TRBJ1-5|NA|TRBV4-1
CASSQEAGPQHF
TGCGCCAGCAGCCAGGAGGCCGGGCCCCAGCATTTT
>TRBJ2-7|NA|TRBV7-6
CASSSGGEQYF
TGTGCCAGCAGCTCAGGAGGCGAGCAGTACTTC
>TRBJ2-2|NA|TRBV25-1
CASSESLTNTGELFF
TGTGCCAGCAGTGAGTCGCTAACGAACACCGGGGAGCTGTTTTTT
>TRBJ2-2|TRBD1|TRBV5-1
CASSWDSSDTGELFF
TGCGCCAGCAGCTGGGACAGTTCGGACACCGGGGAGCTGTTTTTT
>TRBJ1-1|NA|TRBV30
CAWTLTGFMNTEAFF
TGTGCCTGGACCTTAACAGGGTTCATGAACACTGAAGCTTTCTTT
>TRBJ2-2|NA|TRBV19
CASGQTGTGELFF
TGTGCCAGCGGCCAAACGGGCACCGGGGAGCTGTTTTTT
>TRBJ2-1|TRBD2|TRBV28
CASSRGTSGGPEQFF
TGTGCCAGCAGCCGAGGGACTAGCGGGGGACCGGAGCAGTTCTTC
>TRBJ1-2|NA|TRBV5-1
CASSRGGPTGFGVYGYTF
TGCGCCAGCAGCCGGGGGGGCCCGACAGGATTCGGGGTCTATGGCTACACCTTC
>TRBJ1-1|NA|TRBV28
CASSPEGSPAGTEAFF
TGTGCCAGCAGCCCGGAGGGTAGCCCGGCGGGCACTGAAGCTTTCTTT